The 23 T cell receptor beta chains reported below all come from one sample, sequenced in a study of shared clonotypes between healthy human individuals. The data were produced by immunoSEQ multiplex PCR, yet TCRdb's version contains in-frame clones alone and is incomplete. The top ten clones hold over 0.12% of a sample with roughly 2.6 million clones, about 92% of them seen once. The sequencing input was naive CD4+ T cells sorted from blood. The subset was: CD45RA+ positively selected. These TCRs come from a man aged 18-30 years in good health.

This chain uses TRBV7-9 with TRBJ2-3; D is unclear. Germline V lookup: CDR1 SEHNR, CDR2 FQNEAQ (reference sequence). V lost 2 bases and J 0 bases, leaving 9 bases between the germline ends. This CDR3 is built from 15 residues. The CDR3 DNA reads as TGTGCCAGCAGCTTAAGGGTTACTAGCACAGATACGCAGTATTTT. Its protein is CASSLRVTSTDTQYF.

The chain joins TRBV21-1 to TRBJ2-6; the D call of TRBD1 is as the table states it, not checked on the DNA. TRBV21-1 is marked as a pseudogene. CDR3 length: 17 amino acids. Here the CDR3 reads CASSRQGGISGANVLTF. The CDR3 region has the DNA TGTGCCAGCAGCAGGCAGGGGGGCATCTCTGGGGCCAACGTCCTGACTTTC.

This chain connects TRBV6-1 to TRBJ2-3; tentatively, D is TRBD1 (6 bases). The V end lost 4 bases, the J end lost 4 bases, and 12 bases lay between the germline ends. This CDR3 region has 14 residues. Germline loops: CDR1 MNHNS, CDR2 SASEGT. The CDR3 sequence is CASSAVGGADTQYF. The CDR3 bases are TGTGCCAGCAGTGCGGTTGGGGGCGCAGATACGCAGTATTTT.

This clone was seen only once. The rearrangement uses TRBV5-1 and TRBJ2-7, with 9 bases identical to TRBD1. The CDR3 contains 14 residues. V lost 3 bases to trimming and J lost 9 bases; unmatched junction nucleotides: 10. Per germline, CDR1 SGHRS and CDR2 YFSETQ. The CDR3 DNA follows: TGCGCCAGCAGCTCGCGGGGACAGGGAACGGGGCAGTACTTC. Encoded protein: CASSSRGQGTGQYF.

This chain links TRBV9 with TRBJ1-2; a weak D match, TRBD1 (5 bases). Germline CDR1 is SGDLS and CDR2 is YYNGEE. Trimming stripped 3 bases from V and 3 bases from J, with 12 bases between. The CDR3 runs to 14 residues. CDR3 coding DNA: TGTGCCAGCAGCGCGGACATCCAGGACTATGGCTACACCTTC. It encodes CASSADIQDYGYTF.

A remark on this clone: Being one base from a much bigger clone, this may be a read error. This sample also contains other DNA sequences that code for the same CDR3. The V gene is TRBV5-1, the J gene TRBJ2-5; no clear D. The CDR3 consists of 13 residues. The germline V and J ends were trimmed by 0 bases and 2 bases, with 5 bases remaining between them. Germline CDR1 and CDR2: SGHRS and YFSETQ. The CDR3 sequence is CASSLGRQETQYF. CDR3 in DNA: TGCGCCAGCAGCTTGGGACGGCAAGAGACCCAGTACTTC.

This chain uses TRBV29-1 with TRBJ2-3; perhaps TRBD1 as D (6 bases). This CDR3 region has 14 residues. CDR1 is SQVTM, CDR2 ANQGSEA, per germline. Trimming left V 7 bases short and J 1 base short, with 15 bases between. In DNA, the CDR3 is TGCAGCGCCCGAAGGGACATAGGCACAGATACGCAGTATTTT. It specifies CSARRDIGTDTQYF.

The rearrangement links TRBV28 to TRBJ1-6; unclear D gene. There are 17 residues in the CDR3. V lost 6 bases to trimming and J lost 1 base, with 16 bases between them. Germline V CDR1 and CDR2: MDHEN, SYDVKM. CDR3 in DNA: TGTGCCAGCAGCACGGAGGGTTTTTTATCCTATAATTCACCCCTCCACTTT. Encoded protein: CASSTEGFLSYNSPLHF.

J is TRBJ1-1 and V is TRBV14, with D unclear. Trimming cost V 2 bases and J 4 bases, with 11 bases left between them. Per the germline V gene, CDR1 is SGHDN and CDR2 is FVKESK. This CDR3 has 14 residues. CDR3 nucleotides: TGTGCCAGCAGCCAACGGCCCTTTGGCACTGAAGCTTTCTTT. The encoded protein is CASSQRPFGTEAFF.

The rearrangement joins TRBV30 to TRBJ1-5; no firm D call. CDR1 GTSNPN and CDR2 SVGIG come from the germline V gene (reference sequence). This CDR3 has 15 residues. V was clipped by 3 bases and J by 4 bases, with 16 bases between them. The CDR3 is CAWRESGVSNQPQHF. The CDR3 DNA reads as TGTGCCTGGAGGGAGTCTGGGGTATCAAATCAGCCCCAGCATTTT.

As DNA, the CDR3 is TGTGCCAGCAGCTTATTACGGGACAGCACCTACGAGCAGTACTTC. Encoded protein: CASSLLRDSTYEQYF. The V gene is TRBV7-2, the J gene TRBJ2-7; 7 bases agree with TRBD1. Germline CDR1 reads SGHTA; CDR2 reads FQGNSA. CDR3 length: 15 amino acids. Unmatched junction bases numbered 6, after V lost 2 bases and J lost 2 bases. Full variable domain (remainder filled in from reference TRBV7-2 and TRBJ2-7): GAGVSQSPSNKVTEKGKDVELRCDPISGHTALYWYRQSLGQGLEFLIYFQGNSAPDKSGLPSDRFSAERTGGSVSTLTIQRTQQEDSAVYLCASSLLRDSTYEQYFGPGTRLTVT.

The chain combines TRBV18 with TRBJ2-5, with D maybe TRBD1 (6 bases). Trimming removed 6 bases at V and 4 bases at J, with 12 bases between. Germline CDR1 KGHSH, CDR2 LQKENI. This CDR3 has 13 amino acids. The CDR3 here is CASSHRALETQYF. The CDR3 nucleotides are TGTGCCAGCTCGCACAGGGCCCTAGAGACCCAGTACTTC. The full variable domain, completed using reference TRBV18 and TRBJ2-5, is NAGVMQNPRHLVRRRGQEARLRCSPMKGHSHVYWYRQLPEEGLKFMVYLQKENIIDESGMPKERFSAEFPKEGPSILRIQQVVRGDSAAYFCASSHRALETQYFGPGTRLLVL.

The chain is built from TRBV11-3 and TRBJ1-1, with a weak D call TRBD1 (5 bases). The ends were cut back, 3 bases at V and 3 bases at J, with 11 bases in the middle. CDR3 length equals 14 residues. Germline assignment: CDR1 SGHNT and CDR2 YENEEA. The CDR3 reads CASSFRGSDTEAFF. For the CDR3, the DNA is TGTGCCAGCAGCTTCCGGGGCTCGGACACTGAAGCTTTCTTT.

The J gene is TRBJ1-3, the V gene TRBV6-6; D remains unclear. Trimming pared 8 bases from V and 2 bases from J, leaving 13 bases between. CDR3 size: 14 residues. Germline V gene lookup returns CDR1 MNHNY and CDR2 SVGAGI (reference sequence). Here the CDR3 DNA reads TGTGCCAGCGCCTCGGGGATCCCTGGAAACACCATATATTTT. It yields the protein CASASGIPGNTIYF.

This chain links TRBV2 with TRBJ2-5, with 9 bases identical to TRBD1. Germline values: CDR1 SNHLY, CDR2 FYNNEI. Trimming removed 4 bases from V and 5 bases from J; junction bases left unmatched: 8. This CDR3 has 15 residues. The CDR3, as DNA: TGTGCCAGCAGTGTGGGACAGGGTTTGGGGGAGACCCAGTACTTC. Residues: CASSVGQGLGETQYF.

The V call is TRBV25-1, the J call TRBJ1-4; D is unresolved. CDR1 is MGHDK and CDR2 is SYGVNS in the germline V gene. V was cut by 7 bases and J by 1 base, with 13 bases left in between. The CDR3 has 15 amino acids. The CDR3 sequence: CASTSPGITNEKLFF. The CDR3 DNA sequence: TGTGCCAGCACGTCCCCCGGGATAACTAATGAAAAACTGTTTTTT.

The rearrangement links TRBV27 to TRBJ2-3; 7 nucleotides match TRBD2. Unmatched junction bases numbered 13, after V lost 5 bases and J lost 5 bases. CDR1 and CDR2 from the germline V gene are MNHEY and SMNVEV (reference sequence). The CDR3 spans 16 residues. The CDR3 is CASSLLEGGPGDTQYF. The DNA for the CDR3 is TGTGCCAGCAGTCTGCTAGAGGGAGGGCCGGGAGATACGCAGTATTTT.

Details on this clone: The same CDR3 is also encoded by other DNA sequences in this sample. The J gene is TRBJ1-5, the V gene TRBV5-1, with no clear D. Trimming removed 0 bases at V and 2 bases at J, with 9 bases between. The length of the CDR3 is 15 residues. Per germline, CDR1 SGHRS and CDR2 YFSETQ. This chain's CDR3 is CASSLGTVGNQPQHF. For the CDR3, the DNA is TGCGCCAGCAGCTTGGGGACGGTGGGCAATCAGCCCCAGCATTTT.

This sequence joins TRBV19 and TRBJ2-5; tentatively, D is TRBD1 (5 bases). With 3 bases removed from V and 2 bases from J, the gap between germline ends came to 13 bases. The CDR3 is 15 amino acids. Per germline, CDR1 LNHDA and CDR2 SQIVND (reference sequence). CDR3 DNA sequence: TGTGCCAGTAGTATTTGGCAGGGTGGGCAAGAGACCCAGTACTTC. This gives the protein CASSIWQGGQETQYF.

This clone was detected many times. This rearrangement joins TRBV5-1 to TRBJ2-1; 13 bases align to TRBD2. The V segment lost 5 bases and the J segment 8 bases; nucleotides outside the gene matches: 13. The CDR3 is 17 residues long. Germline values: CDR1 SGHRS, CDR2 YFSETQ. In nucleotides, the CDR3 is TGCGCCAGCAGTTGGACTAGCGGGAGTTCCTTTCTGGATGAGCAGTTCTTC. Translation gives CASSWTSGSSFLDEQFF.

The genes are TRBV4-3 and TRBJ2-3, with a tentative D call TRBD1 (5 bases). Per the germline V gene, CDR1 is LGHNA and CDR2 is YSLEER. V lost 2 bases and J lost 2, with 11 bases in between. CDR3 length equals 15 residues. The CDR3 sequence: CASSQSTGATDTQYF. The CDR3 bases are TGCGCCAGCAGCCAATCCACAGGCGCCACAGATACGCAGTATTTT.

V gene TRBV6-5 combines with J gene TRBJ1-2, with D unresolved. The CDR3 spans 15 residues. Trimming took 6 bases from V and 4 from J, leaving 18 bases between them. Germline assignment: CDR1 MNHEY and CDR2 SVGAGI. CDR3 protein: CASSLRAPQAYGYTF. The CDR3 nucleotides are TGTGCCAGCAGCCTACGAGCTCCCCAGGCCTATGGCTACACCTTC.

The chain joins TRBV6-5 to TRBJ1-2; a weak D match, TRBD1 (5 bases). V lost 8 bases and J 0 bases, leaving 13 bases between the germline ends. Per germline, CDR1 MNHEY and CDR2 SVGAGI. The CDR3 extends over 14 amino acids. The CDR3 DNA is TGTGCCAGCGGAGCGGGACCTTCTAACTATGGCTACACCTTC. It is translated as CASGAGPSNYGYTF.